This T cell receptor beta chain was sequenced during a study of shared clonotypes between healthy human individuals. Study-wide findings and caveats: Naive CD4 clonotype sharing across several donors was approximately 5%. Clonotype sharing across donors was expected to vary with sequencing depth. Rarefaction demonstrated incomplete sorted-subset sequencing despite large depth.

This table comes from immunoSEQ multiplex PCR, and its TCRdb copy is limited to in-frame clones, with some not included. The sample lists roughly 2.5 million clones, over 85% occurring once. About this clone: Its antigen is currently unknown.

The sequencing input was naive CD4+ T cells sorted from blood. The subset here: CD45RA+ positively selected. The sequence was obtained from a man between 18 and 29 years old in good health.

The CDR3 reads CASSQVGQWTSSYNEQFF. As DNA, the CDR3 is TGCGCCAGCAGCCAAGTAGGTCAATGGACTAGCTCGTACAATGAGCAGTTCTTC. V usage is TRBV4-3 and J usage is TRBJ2-1; 8 bases align to TRBD2. After removal of 1 base from V and 4 bases from J, the junction contained 12 bases not matched to a gene. The germline CDR1 and CDR2 sequences are LGHNA and YSLEER. The CDR3 covers 18 residues.